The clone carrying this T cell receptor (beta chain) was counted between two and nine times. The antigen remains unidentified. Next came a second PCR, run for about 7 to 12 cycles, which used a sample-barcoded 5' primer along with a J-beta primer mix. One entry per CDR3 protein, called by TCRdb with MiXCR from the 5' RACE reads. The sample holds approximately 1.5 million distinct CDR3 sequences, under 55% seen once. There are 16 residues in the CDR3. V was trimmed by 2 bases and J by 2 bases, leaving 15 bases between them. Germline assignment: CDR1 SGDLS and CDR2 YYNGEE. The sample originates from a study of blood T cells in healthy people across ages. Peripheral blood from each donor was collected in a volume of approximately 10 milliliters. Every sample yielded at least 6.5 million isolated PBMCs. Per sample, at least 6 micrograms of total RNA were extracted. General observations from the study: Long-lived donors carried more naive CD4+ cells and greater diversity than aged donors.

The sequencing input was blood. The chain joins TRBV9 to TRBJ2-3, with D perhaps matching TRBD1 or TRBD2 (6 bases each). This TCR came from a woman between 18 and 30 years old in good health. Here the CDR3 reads CASSVAGGLTTDTQYF. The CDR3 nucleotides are TGTGCCAGCAGCGTGGCCGGGGGCCTCACCACAGATACGCAGTATTTT.